Below are 4 T cell receptor beta chains sequenced from a single sample in a study of immune characterization of retroperitoneal liposarcoma. Using its own MiXCR run on the PCR reads, TCRdb lists one record per CDR3 protein. The repertoire has approximately 11,000 distinct CDR3 sequences, 40% to 55% of them found once; the top ten carry around 9.3%. Specimen: tumor tissue. The receptor source for this set is a female donor with retroperitoneal liposarcoma.

The genes are TRBV7-6 and TRBJ2-3; D is unresolved. CDR3 length: 14 residues. Germline V CDR1 and CDR2: SGHVS, FNYEAQ. V dropped 0 bases and J dropped 5 bases, with 9 bases sitting between them. Here the CDR3 reads CASSLAPRGDTQYF. The CDR3 DNA reads TGTGCCAGCAGCTTAGCCCCTCGTGGAGATACGCAGTATTTT.

The CDR3 DNA is TGTGCCAGCAGTCTGGTCATGAACACAGATACGCAGTATTTT. It is translated as CASSLVMNTDTQYF. The genes are TRBV6-6 and TRBJ2-3; D gene unclear. The CDR3 length is 14 residues. CDR1 MNHNY and CDR2 SVGAGI come from the germline V gene (reference sequence). Trimming stripped 5 bases from V and 2 bases from J, with 11 bases between.

This rearrangement joins TRBV6-1 to TRBJ1-5; maybe TRBD1 (5 bases). Germline CDR1 is MNHNS and CDR2 is SASEGT. The CDR3 extends over 15 amino acids. Trimming left V 3 bases short and J 1 base short, with 10 bases between. In DNA, the CDR3 is TGTGCCAGCAGTGAGAGGGACCGAAGCAATCAGCCCCAGCATTTT. It codes for CASSERDRSNQPQHF.

This clonotype was seen a handful of times. The chain carries TRBV6-2 or TRBV6-3 and TRBJ1-1; D is possibly TRBD1 (5 bases). The CDR3 consists of 14 residues. Germline CDR1 is MNHEY and CDR2 is SVGEGT. V shed 7 bases and J shed 1 base, with 13 bases lying between them. CDR3 sequence (DNA): TGTGCCAGCAAGGACACAGGACGGAACACTGAAGCTTTCTTT. It translates to CASKDTGRNTEAFF.